This TCR beta chain was profiled in a study of OX40 agonist ivuxolimab in advanced cancers. Study-wide context: Ivuxolimab was an agonistic, fully human IgG2 monoclonal antibody directed against OX40 (CD134), a costimulatory receptor. Intravenous ivuxolimab was administered to patients every 2 weeks at six dose levels: 0.01, 0.1, 0.3, 1.5, 3 and 10 mg/kg. Among the roughly 52 dose-escalation patients, around 19 had hepatocellular carcinoma, some 15 melanoma, 9 renal cell carcinoma and 9 head and neck cancer. A male proportion of 82.7% and a mean age of 60 years, ranging from about 23 to 79, were recorded for the dose-escalation cohort. Patients were allowed to have had prior anti-PD-1, anti-PD-L1 or anti-CTLA-4 therapy, and approximately 40% of the dose-escalation patients had been treated with checkpoint inhibitors. Partial responses occurred in three dose-escalation patients, of whom one had hepatocellular carcinoma and two had cutaneous melanoma. The point of sequencing TCRbeta in the periphery was to test whether ivuxolimab changed TCR sequence diversity and drove clonal T-cell expansion. The paper reports the monotherapy dose-escalation portion (N of about 51 patients) of the phase I ivuxolimab trial. Broad study findings and their caveats: At doses of 0.1 to 3.0 mg/kg, clonal expansion of both CD4+ and CD8+ T cells in blood was seen between baseline and week 6. Low levels of normalized T-cell clonal expansion were also shown by some nonresponding patients. In partial responders in the 0.1-3.0 mg/kg groups, normalized peripheral clonal expansion was found to be among the lowest, especially among CD8+ T cells. After ivuxolimab, expanded clones were on average more numerous among CD8+ T cells than among CD4+ T cells. The antigen specificity of the peripheral T cells that underwent clonal expansion was not determined.

Of note for this clone: The specificity of this receptor is unknown. No base qualities exist here, and no much larger clone lies one base off it.

V is pared back by 0 bases and J by 0 bases, with 10 bases lying between the germline termini. The germline V gene encodes CDR1 SGHDT and CDR2 YYEEEE. Measured from the cysteine to the phenylalanine, the CDR3 is 16 residues long. Just the 48-base CDR3 DNA is kept, in frame starting at base 1. Patients with a history of autoimmune disease or receiving systemic immunosuppression were excluded from the trial. Peripheral blood for TCR sequencing was drawn from every dose cohort at baseline, at cycle 4 day 1 and at cycle 7 day 1. Samples were obtained from an open-label, multicenter, first-in-human phase I dose-escalation trial of ivuxolimab. Adults with locally advanced or metastatic melanoma, renal cell, hepatocellular, or head and neck squamous cell carcinoma were enrolled in the trial. Before TCR sequencing, CD4+ T cells and CD8+ T cells from peripheral blood were sorted into separate populations.

For sequencing of the TCRbeta CDR3 region, genomic DNA was extracted from the sorted cells. The immunoSEQ Assay was used to sequence the TCRbeta CDR3 regions. Entries here come from immuneACCESS through TCRdb and include only in-frame sequences with V and J called. Some clones fail to appear in such tables; in the studies checked, an unresolved V gene covers under half of the shortfall, and the cause of the remainder is unknown. For this sample the table gives 35,000 or so clones, of which about 80% were detected only once. Over 20% of the sample is taken by the ten largest. The sequenced sample was CD4+ or CD8+ T cells sorted from blood, obtained in a trial of the OX40 agonist ivuxolimab. The chain is assembled from TRBV5-6 and TRBJ2-1, with TRBD2 perhaps the D gene, on 5 matching bases. The sequence came from an adult with an advanced solid tumor such as melanoma, head and neck, liver or kidney cancer. The DNA sequence reads TGTGCCAGCAGCTTGGCCGAGGGAAGCTCCTACAATGAGCAGTTCTTC. It translates to CASSLAEGSSYNEQFF.